These T cell receptor beta chains were read from a single sample in a study of T cells in Graves' hyperthyroidism and ophthalmopathy. TCRdb reanalysed the multiplex PCR reads using MiXCR and keeps one entry per CDR3 protein. The table lists 540,000 or so distinct CDR3 sequences, about 15% of them singletons. What was sequenced was blood. Receptors were obtained from a woman under 40 with Graves' hyperthyroidism. Both conserved end residues are part of each CDR3. D genes are given only for firm matches. Some rows have no size entry. The others give once, few or many, or a class for an expanded clone.

j_call clone_size v_call d_call cdr3_nt cdr3_aa
TRBJ2-1 . TRBV4-1 . TGCGCCAGCAGCCAAGCGGCCAAGCAGTTCTTC CASSQAAKQFF
TRBJ1-6 many TRBV20-1 TRBD1 TGCAGTGCCCGACAGGGTTCCTATAATTCACCCCTCCACTTT CSARQGSYNSPLHF
TRBJ1-1 . TRBV30 . TGTGCCTGGAGTGTACAAGGCGTGGGGGAATGGGGTGAAGCTTTCTTT CAWSVQGVGEWGEAFF
TRBJ2-1 few TRBV6-1 TRBD2 TGTGCCAGCATTGGACTAGCGGGTCCTGGGGAGTTCTTC CASIGLAGPGEFF
TRBJ2-1 few TRBV20-1 TRBD2 TGCAGTGCTGACCCTAGCGGGAGGGATTATGGTGAGCAGTTCTTC CSADPSGRDYGEQFF
TRBJ2-1 many TRBV28 TRBD2 TGTGCCAGCAGTTTACCTCCGGGACTAGCACCTGACGTGAGCTCCTACAATGAGCAGTTCTTC CASSLPPGLAPDVSSYNEQFF
TRBJ2-1 . TRBV20-1 . TGCAGTGCCGTCCCCGGTGAAGCGGCCTACAATGAGCAGTTCTTC CSAVPGEAAYNEQFF
TRBJ2-1 . TRBV5-4 . TGTGCCAGCAGCCTCTCTAGCGTACTGTACAATGAGCAGTTCTTC CASSLSSVLYNEQFF
TRBJ2-1 many TRBV7-3 TRBD2 TGTGCCAGCAGCTTCGGGACTAGCGGAAATGAGCAGTTCTTC CASSFGTSGNEQFF
TRBJ2-1 . TRBV27 . TGTGCCAGCAGTTTCCATAGAGGAGGGTTGAATGAGCAGTTCTTC CASSFHRGGLNEQFF
TRBJ2-2 many TRBV11-3 . TGTGCCAGCAGCTCCTACACCGGGGAGCTGTTTTTT CASSSYTGELFF
TRBJ2-7 many TRBV20-1 . TGCAGTGCCAAGAGCCCAGCAGGGACCTACGAGCAGTACTTC CSAKSPAGTYEQYF
TRBJ2-5 many TRBV20-1 . TGCAGTGCTAGAGTCGCCAAAGCAGCCCAAGAGACCCAGTACTTC CSARVAKAAQETQYF
TRBJ2-7 few TRBV29-1 TRBD1 TGCAGCGTTGAGGGGGTGGACAGGGAGAGCTACGAGCAGTACTTC CSVEGVDRESYEQYF
TRBJ2-1 few TRBV6-6 TRBD1 TGTGCCAGCAGTTACCTGGGACAGGGTGACAATGAGCAGTTCTTC CASSYLGQGDNEQFF
TRBJ2-7 many TRBV9 TRBD2 TGTGCCAGCAGCGGGGGAGCGGGAGGGCCTGACGAGCAGTACTTC CASSGGAGGPDEQYF
TRBJ1-1 many TRBV7-2 . TGTGCCAGCAGCCCCACGGGGGGAAGGCTGAACACTGAAGCTTTCTTT CASSPTGGRLNTEAFF
TRBJ2-7 . TRBV11-2 . TGTGCCAGCAGCTTTAACAGGGATTACGAGCAGTACTTC CASSFNRDYEQYF
TRBJ2-3 many TRBV5-1 . TGCGCCAGCAGCTTGGTCACTAGGTTGGTTACGCAGTATTTT CASSLVTRLVTQYF
TRBJ2-1 . TRBV5-1 . TGCGCCAGCAGCTTGGCTGAGATCAATGAGCAGTTCTTC CASSLAEINEQFF
TRBJ2-2 many TRBV30 . TGTGCCTGGGATTTAGCTAACACCGGGGAGCTGTTTTTT CAWDLANTGELFF
TRBJ2-5 many TRBV6-1 TRBD2 TGTGCCAGCAGTGAAGAGAAGGCTAGCGGATTACAAGAGACCCAGTACTTC CASSEEKASGLQETQYF
TRBJ2-3 many TRBV27 . TGTGCCAGCAGTCAAAAAGACTCCGATACGCAGTATTTT CASSQKDSDTQYF
TRBJ2-2 . TRBV5-1 . TGCGCCAGCAGCTCGGACGGTCGAGGCGGGGAGCTGTTTTTT CASSSDGRGGELFF
TRBJ1-1 many TRBV4-1 . TGCGCCAGCAGCCATGGACAGAACACTGAAGCTTTCTTT CASSHGQNTEAFF
TRBJ2-1 many TRBV5-1 . TGCGCCAGCAGCCTTCGGTCCACCAAAGGATACAATGAGCAGTTCTTC CASSLRSTKGYNEQFF
TRBJ2-3 few TRBV4-1 TRBD2 TGCGCCAGCAGCCAAGATCGGTTAGCGGGATACGCTAGCACAGATACGCAGTATTTT CASSQDRLAGYASTDTQYF
TRBJ2-7 . TRBV18 . TGTGCCAGCTCACCACGCGGGACGGGAAGAGTAGAGCAGTACTTC CASSPRGTGRVEQYF
TRBJ1-1 . TRBV4-1 TRBD1 TGCGCCAGCACCCAGACAGGGTTGGCTTTCTTT CASTQTGLAFF